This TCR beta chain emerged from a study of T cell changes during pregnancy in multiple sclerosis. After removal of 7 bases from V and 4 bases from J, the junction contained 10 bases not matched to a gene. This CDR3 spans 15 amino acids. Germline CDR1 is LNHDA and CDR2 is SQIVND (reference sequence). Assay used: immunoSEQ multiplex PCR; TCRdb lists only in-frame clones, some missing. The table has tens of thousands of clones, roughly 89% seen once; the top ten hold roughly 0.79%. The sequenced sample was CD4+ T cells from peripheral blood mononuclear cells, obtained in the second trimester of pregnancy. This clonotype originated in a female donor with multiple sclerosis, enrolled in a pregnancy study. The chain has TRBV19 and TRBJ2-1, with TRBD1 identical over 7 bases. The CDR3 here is CASKGVDRAYNEQFF. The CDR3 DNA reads TGTGCCAGTAAGGGCGTAGACAGGGCTTACAATGAGCAGTTCTTC.